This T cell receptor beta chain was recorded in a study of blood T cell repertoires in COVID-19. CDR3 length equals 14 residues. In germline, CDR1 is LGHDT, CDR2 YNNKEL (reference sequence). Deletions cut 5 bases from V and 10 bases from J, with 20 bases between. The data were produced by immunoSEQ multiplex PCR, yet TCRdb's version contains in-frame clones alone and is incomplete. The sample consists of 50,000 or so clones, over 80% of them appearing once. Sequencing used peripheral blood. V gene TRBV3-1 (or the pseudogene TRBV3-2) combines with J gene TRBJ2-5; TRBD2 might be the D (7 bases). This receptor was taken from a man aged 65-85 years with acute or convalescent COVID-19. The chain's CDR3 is CASSSSEGGRVQYF. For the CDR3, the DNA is TGTGCCAGCAGCTCCTCCGAGGGGGGGCGGGTCCAGTACTTC.